Following are 19 T cell receptor beta chains from one sample sequenced in a study of T cells in Graves' hyperthyroidism and ophthalmopathy. Authors of the study amplified TCR beta CDR3 regions from RNA transcripts. A set of HTBI primers served as the primers for a first-round RT-PCR of the TCR CDR3. TCRdb recomputed calls from the multiplex PCR reads with MiXCR, one row per CDR3 protein. This table has approximately 400,000 distinct CDR3 sequences, about 14% appearing once. Sequencing was carried out using blood. Source of these receptors: a man aged 50 or older with Graves' ophthalmopathy.

This clonotype was seen only a few times. This chain links TRBV12-3 or TRBV12-4 with TRBJ1-1; 7 positions agree with TRBD1. The V segment lost 6 bases and the J segment 4 bases; nucleotides outside the gene matches: 8. This CDR3 is 14 amino acids long. The CDR3 DNA reads as TGTGCCAGCAGCTTGGACAGGTGGGGCACTGAAGCTTTCTTT. Its protein product is CASSLDRWGTEAFF.

The chain joins TRBV29-1 to TRBJ1-1; D may be TRBD1 (5 bases). The CDR3 has 13 amino acids. Per the germline V gene, CDR1 is SQVTM and CDR2 is ANQGSEA. Between the trimmed V and J ends, which lost 3 bases and 5 bases, there was a span of 13 bases. The CDR3 protein is CSVESQGVTEAFF. The CDR3, as DNA: TGCAGCGTTGAGTCCCAGGGCGTGACTGAAGCTTTCTTT.

This clonotype has just a few counts. V usage is TRBV24-1 and J usage is TRBJ2-1; D perhaps matches TRBD1 (6 bases). The CDR3 has 16 residues. The V end lost 6 bases, the J end lost 5 bases, and 19 bases lay between the germline ends. Germline-derived CDR1 and CDR2 are KGHDR and SFDVKD. The DNA for the CDR3 is TGTGCCACCAGTCATAAGAGCCGGGACATAGACAATGAGCAGTTCTTC. This gives the protein CATSHKSRDIDNEQFF.

This clonotype has more than one count but fewer than ten. The J gene is TRBJ2-7, the V gene TRBV9, with unresolved D. The germline gives CDR1 SGDLS, CDR2 YYNGEE. The V gene lost 0 bases and the J gene lost 7 bases, with 14 bases spanning the gap. This CDR3 is 14 amino acids long. The DNA for the CDR3 is TGTGCCAGCAGCGTAGACCGGACCAAAGAAGAGCAGTACTTC. Its protein product is CASSVDRTKEEQYF.

This clonotype was recorded at least ten times. The rearrangement joins TRBV2 to TRBJ2-1; TRBD2 agrees at 10 bases. V lost 5 bases, J lost 13 bases, and 8 bases stayed unmatched. Germline-derived CDR1 and CDR2 are SNHLY and FYNNEI. The CDR3 consists of 13 residues. The CDR3 loop reads CASSLSGRAEQFF. As DNA, the CDR3 is TGTGCCAGCAGTTTAAGCGGGAGGGCGGAACAGTTCTTC.

This clonotype was seen only a few times. This sequence joins TRBV6-1 and TRBJ2-7; TRBD1 or TRBD2 may be the D gene (6 bases each). The V end was cut by 5 bases, the J end by 2 bases, with 16 bases between. CDR1 MNHNS and CDR2 SASEGT come from the germline V gene. The CDR3 has 15 amino acids. DNA of the CDR3: TGTGCCAGCAGTTTTCGGAGGGGGGAAACCTACGAGCAGTACTTC. Encoded protein: CASSFRRGETYEQYF.

This clonotype has more than one count but fewer than ten. The V gene is TRBV20-1, the J gene TRBJ2-5; 10 positions agree with TRBD2. The CDR3 has 15 residues. The V gene's germline CDR1 is DFQATT and CDR2 SNEGSKA (reference sequence). The junction had 3 bases not matched to a gene; V was cut back by 2 bases and J by 0 bases. In DNA, the CDR3 is TGCAGTGCTAGAAGGCTAGCGGGAGACCAAGAGACCCAGTACTTC. Its protein is CSARRLAGDQETQYF.

This clonotype occurred many times. The J gene is TRBJ2-7, the V gene TRBV2, with 10 bases that match TRBD1. The J segment lost 5 bases and the V segment lost 7 bases, leaving 5 bases of the junction unmatched. Looked up from germline, CDR1 is SNHLY and CDR2 is FYNNEI. CDR3 length: 13 amino acids. CDR3 residues: CASTGDRGNEQYF. The CDR3 DNA is TGTGCCAGCACGGGGGACAGGGGTAACGAGCAGTACTTC.

This clonotype has a count of ten or more. The CDR3 is CASSSEAGDGYEQYF. The CDR3 DNA sequence: TGCGCCAGCAGCTCGGAAGCGGGAGATGGCTACGAGCAGTACTTC. This chain joins TRBV5-1 and TRBJ2-7; TRBD2 aligns across 8 bases. V lost 3 bases, J lost 3 bases, and 8 bases stayed unmatched. CDR3 length equals 15 residues. Per germline, CDR1 SGHRS and CDR2 YFSETQ.

This clonotype was counted ten times or more. This chain joins TRBV7-2 and TRBJ2-7; TRBD1 agrees at 8 bases. Germline trimming cut 5 bases from V and 3 bases from J; bases unmatched to any gene: 9. Germline V gene sequence: CDR1 SGHTA, CDR2 FQGNSA. The CDR3 is 15 amino acids. The CDR3 nucleotides read TGTGCCAGCAGCGACCTGGACAGGGCAATCTACGAGCAGTACTTC. It is translated as CASSDLDRAIYEQYF.

This clonotype has ten or more counts. The CDR3 reads CSARNRREATYNEQFF. The CDR3 nucleotides are TGCAGTGCCCGGAATCGCAGGGAGGCAACCTACAATGAGCAGTTCTTC. The rearrangement joins TRBV20-1 to TRBJ2-1, with a possible D match to TRBD2 (6 bases). Trimming took 6 bases from V and 2 from J, leaving 20 bases between them. CDR1 and CDR2 from the germline V gene are DFQATT and SNEGSKA (reference sequence). The CDR3 is made up of 16 amino acids.

The CDR3 is CASSPPGLGDEQFF. The CDR3 DNA sequence: TGTGCCAGCAGCCCCCCCGGGCTTGGGGATGAGCAGTTCTTC. This chain connects TRBV5-8 to TRBJ2-1; D not resolved. The V end was cut by 4 bases, the J end by 8 bases, with 16 bases between. The CDR3 spans 14 residues. Germline V gene sequence: CDR1 SGHTS, CDR2 YDEGEE.

The sample holds many counts of this clonotype. This chain joins TRBV28 and TRBJ2-5, with a weak D call TRBD1 (6 bases). Germline V CDR1 and CDR2: MDHEN, SYDVKM. The CDR3 totals 15 residues. V was pared by 2 bases and J by 6 bases, with 16 bases between. The CDR3 here is CASSLAGAQVKTQYF. In nucleotides, the CDR3 is TGTGCCAGCAGTTTAGCAGGGGCGCAGGTCAAGACCCAGTACTTC.

The gene calls are TRBV28 and TRBJ1-5, with 7 bases lining up with TRBD1. V lost 4 bases, J lost 0 bases, and 6 bases stayed unmatched. The CDR3 consists of 16 residues. Germline CDR1 reads MDHEN; CDR2 reads SYDVKM. The CDR3 sequence: CASSYPDRFSNQPQHF. Written as DNA, the CDR3 is TGTGCCAGCAGTTATCCGGACAGGTTTAGCAATCAGCCCCAGCATTTT.

This clonotype came up many times. The chain carries TRBV29-1 and TRBJ1-1, with D unclear. V lost 5 bases and J 6 bases, leaving 7 bases between the germline ends. Germline CDR1 SQVTM, CDR2 ANQGSEA. The length of the CDR3 is 10 residues. CDR3 DNA sequence: TGCAGCGTTTGGAGAGCTGAAGCTTTCTTT. Its translation is CSVWRAEAFF.

This clonotype was counted ten times or more. This chain connects TRBV30 to TRBJ1-5; the D is unclear. CDR3 size: 13 residues. V was cut by 2 bases and J by 7 bases, with 12 bases left in between. CDR1 GTSNPN and CDR2 SVGIG come from the germline V gene (reference sequence). CDR3 protein: CAWSRNSGQPQHF. DNA for the CDR3: TGTGCCTGGAGTCGAAACAGTGGGCAGCCCCAGCATTTT.

This clonotype was counted at least ten times. The V gene is TRBV18, the J gene TRBJ1-2, with a possible D match to TRBD1 (6 bases). The ends were cut back, 2 bases at V and 2 bases at J, with 9 bases in the middle. Germline assignment: CDR1 KGHSH and CDR2 LQKENI. The length of the CDR3 is 14 residues. The CDR3 DNA reads TGTGCCAGCTCACCAGGACAGACCAACTATGGCTACACCTTC. Translation gives CASSPGQTNYGYTF.

The J gene is TRBJ1-2, the V gene TRBV5-5; 7 nucleotides align to TRBD1. The length of the CDR3 is 13 residues. Germline CDR1 SGHKS, CDR2 YYEKEE (reference sequence). The junction had 7 bases not matched to a gene; V was cut back by 4 bases and J by 7 bases. This CDR3 reads CASSGRQGRGYTF. The CDR3 DNA reads TGTGCCAGCAGCGGAAGACAGGGCCGTGGCTACACCTTC.

This chain uses TRBV5-1 with TRBJ2-4, with D perhaps matching TRBD1 (5 bases). The V and J ends lost 4 bases and 10 bases respectively, with 18 bases between them. The CDR3 totals 14 residues. Germline CDR1 is SGHRS and CDR2 is YFSETQ. The CDR3 DNA reads TGCGCCAGCAGCCAGGGTGGTATTCTCGAGATTCAGTACTTC. Translation gives CASSQGGILEIQYF.